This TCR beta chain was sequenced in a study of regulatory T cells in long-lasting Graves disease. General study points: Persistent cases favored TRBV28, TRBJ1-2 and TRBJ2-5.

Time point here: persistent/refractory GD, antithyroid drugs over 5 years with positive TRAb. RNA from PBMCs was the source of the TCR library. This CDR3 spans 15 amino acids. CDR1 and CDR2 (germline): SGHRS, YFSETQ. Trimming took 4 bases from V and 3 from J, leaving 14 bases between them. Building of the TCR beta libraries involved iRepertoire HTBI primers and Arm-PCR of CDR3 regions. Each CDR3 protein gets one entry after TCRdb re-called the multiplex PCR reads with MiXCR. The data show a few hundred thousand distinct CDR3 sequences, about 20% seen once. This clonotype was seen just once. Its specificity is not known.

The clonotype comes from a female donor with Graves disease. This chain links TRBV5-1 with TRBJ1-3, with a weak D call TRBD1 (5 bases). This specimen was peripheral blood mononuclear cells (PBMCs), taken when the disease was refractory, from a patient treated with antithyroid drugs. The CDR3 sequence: CASSPTGTGGNTIYF. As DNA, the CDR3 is TGCGCCAGCAGCCCCACCGGGACGGGTGGAAACACCATATATTTT.